This T cell receptor beta chain was recovered during a study of T-cell reconstitution after alpha-beta-depleted transplantation in children. This clonotype was observed a few times. The CDR3 is made up of 15 amino acids. Looked up from germline, CDR1 is SGHTA and CDR2 is FQGTGA. V trimming: 1 base; J trimming: 9 bases; junction bases outside the gene matches: 7. A TCRbeta library incorporating unique molecular identifiers was prepared. TCRdb re-analysed the PCR reads in MiXCR, keeping a single row per CDR3 protein. Here the sample spans 250,000 to 300,000 distinct CDR3 sequences, more than 8% being singletons.

V usage is TRBV7-3 and J usage is TRBJ2-1, with 9 bases identical to TRBD2. This sequence originates from a human donor who donated a stem cell graft to a child with SCID. The sample here was PBMCs from the stem cell graft donor, taken from the stem cell graft. The DNA for the CDR3 is TGTGCCAGCAGCTTAAAGGGCGGGGGGGCACTTGAGCAGTTCTTC. It encodes CASSLKGGGALEQFF.